This TCR beta chain comes out of a study of radiotherapy plus CTLA-4 blockade in lung cancer. At the level of the study: Of the patients, about 18% showed objective responses and 31% attained disease control.

The table came from immunoSEQ multiplex PCR; TCRdb's copy has only in-frame clones and leaves some out. The data show 81,000 or so clones, more than 85% seen once. Findings and limits, study-wide: Strongest reported response predictors: early blood clone changes and post-radiation interferon-beta. Blood saw expansion of tumor-derived TCR clones after radiotherapy plus ipilimumab.

With regard to this clone: Its antigen is as yet unknown.

The sequences come from peripheral blood, collected from a patient treated with radiotherapy plus ipilimumab. The sequence was obtained from a human donor with non-small cell lung cancer who had stable disease on radiotherapy plus ipilimumab.

The CDR3 is CASSLAPGVFYEQYF. DNA of the CDR3: TGTGCCAGCAGCTTAGCTCCGGGAGTTTTCTACGAGCAGTACTTC. This chain links TRBV7-6 with TRBJ2-7; D possibly corresponds to TRBD2 (6 bases). The CDR3 runs 15 residues. From germline, CDR1 is SGHVS and CDR2 FNYEAQ. V lost 0 bases, J lost 3 bases, and 12 bases lay in between.